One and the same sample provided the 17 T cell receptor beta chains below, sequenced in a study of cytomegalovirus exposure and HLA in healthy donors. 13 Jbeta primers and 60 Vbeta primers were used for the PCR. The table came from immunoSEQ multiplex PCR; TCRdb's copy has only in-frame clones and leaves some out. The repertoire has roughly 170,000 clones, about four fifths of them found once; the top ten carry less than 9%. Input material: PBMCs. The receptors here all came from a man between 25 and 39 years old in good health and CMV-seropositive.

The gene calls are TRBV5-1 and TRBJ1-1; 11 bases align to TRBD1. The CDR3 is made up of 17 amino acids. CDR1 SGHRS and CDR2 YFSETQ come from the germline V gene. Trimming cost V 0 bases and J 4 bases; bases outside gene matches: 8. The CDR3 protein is CASSLGRDRGLSTEAFF. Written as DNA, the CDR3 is TGCGCCAGCAGCTTGGGTCGGGACAGGGGGTTGTCCACTGAAGCTTTCTTT.

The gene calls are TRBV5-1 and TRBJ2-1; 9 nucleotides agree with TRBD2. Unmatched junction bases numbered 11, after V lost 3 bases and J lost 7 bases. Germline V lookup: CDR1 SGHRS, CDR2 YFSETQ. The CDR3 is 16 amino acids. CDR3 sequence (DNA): TGCGCCAGCAGCTCTTTTGGGGCGGGAGGGAGGAATGAGCAGTTCTTC. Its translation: CASSSFGAGGRNEQFF.

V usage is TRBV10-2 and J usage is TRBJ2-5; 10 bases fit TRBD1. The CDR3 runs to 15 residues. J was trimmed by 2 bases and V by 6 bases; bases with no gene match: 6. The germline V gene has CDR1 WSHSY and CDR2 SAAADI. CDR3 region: CASRTGGGRQETQYF. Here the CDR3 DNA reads TGCGCCAGCAGGACAGGGGGCGGTAGACAAGAGACCCAGTACTTC.

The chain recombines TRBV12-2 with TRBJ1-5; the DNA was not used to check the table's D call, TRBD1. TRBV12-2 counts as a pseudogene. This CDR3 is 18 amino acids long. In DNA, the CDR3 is TGTGCAAGTCGCTTAGGCCGGGACAGGGGGCGCTGTAGGCAGCCCCAGCATTTT. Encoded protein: CASRLGRDRGRCRQPQHF.

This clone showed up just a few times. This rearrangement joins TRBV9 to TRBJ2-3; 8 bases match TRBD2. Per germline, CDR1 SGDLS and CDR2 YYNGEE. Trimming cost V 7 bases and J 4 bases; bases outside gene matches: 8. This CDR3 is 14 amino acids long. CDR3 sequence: CASGAGVGSDTQYF. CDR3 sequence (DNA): TGTGCCAGCGGAGCGGGAGTAGGGTCAGATACGCAGTATTTT.

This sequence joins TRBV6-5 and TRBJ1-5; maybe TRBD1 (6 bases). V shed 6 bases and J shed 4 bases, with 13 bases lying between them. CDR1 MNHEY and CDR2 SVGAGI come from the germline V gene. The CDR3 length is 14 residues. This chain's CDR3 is CASRLSGENQPQHF. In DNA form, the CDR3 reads TGTGCCAGCAGGCTTTCAGGGGAAAATCAGCCCCAGCATTTT.

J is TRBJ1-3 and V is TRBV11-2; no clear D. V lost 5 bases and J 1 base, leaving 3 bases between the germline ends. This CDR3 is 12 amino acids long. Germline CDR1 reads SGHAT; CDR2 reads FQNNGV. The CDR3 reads CASSLSGNTIYF. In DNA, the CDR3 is TGTGCCAGCAGCCTTTCTGGAAACACCATATATTTT.

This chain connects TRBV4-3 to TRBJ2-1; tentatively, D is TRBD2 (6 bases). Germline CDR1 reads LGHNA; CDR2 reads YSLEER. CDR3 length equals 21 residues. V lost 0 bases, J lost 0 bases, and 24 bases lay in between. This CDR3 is CASSQDFGRDSLFSSYNEQFF. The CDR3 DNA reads TGCGCCAGCAGCCAAGATTTTGGAAGGGACTCACTCTTTAGCTCCTACAATGAGCAGTTCTTC.

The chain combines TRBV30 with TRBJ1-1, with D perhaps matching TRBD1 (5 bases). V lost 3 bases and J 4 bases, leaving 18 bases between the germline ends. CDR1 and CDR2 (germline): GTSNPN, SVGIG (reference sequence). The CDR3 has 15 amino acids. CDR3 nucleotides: TGTGCCTGGAGCCCCGACGGGGGGACTTCCACTGAAGCTTTCTTT. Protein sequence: CAWSPDGGTSTEAFF.

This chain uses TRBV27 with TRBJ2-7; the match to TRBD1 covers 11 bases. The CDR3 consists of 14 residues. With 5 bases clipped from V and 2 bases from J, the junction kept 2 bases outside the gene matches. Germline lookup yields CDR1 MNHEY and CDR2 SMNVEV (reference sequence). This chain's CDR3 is CASSPGQGAYEQYF. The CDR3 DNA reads TGTGCCAGCAGTCCGGGACAGGGGGCCTACGAGCAGTACTTC.

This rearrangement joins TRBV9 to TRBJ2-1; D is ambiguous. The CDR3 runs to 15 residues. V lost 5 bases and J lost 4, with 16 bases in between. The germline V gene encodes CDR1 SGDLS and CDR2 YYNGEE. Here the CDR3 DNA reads TGTGCCAGCAGTCCAATGGCGGTTAAGTACAATGAGCAGTTCTTC. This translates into CASSPMAVKYNEQFF.

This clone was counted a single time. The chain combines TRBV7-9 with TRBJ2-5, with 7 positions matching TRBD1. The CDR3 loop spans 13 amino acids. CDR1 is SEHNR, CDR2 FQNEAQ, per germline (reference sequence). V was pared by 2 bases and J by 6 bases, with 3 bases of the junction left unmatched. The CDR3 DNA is TGTGCCAGCAGCTTACAGACAGGGCAGACCCAGTACTTC. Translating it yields CASSLQTGQTQYF.

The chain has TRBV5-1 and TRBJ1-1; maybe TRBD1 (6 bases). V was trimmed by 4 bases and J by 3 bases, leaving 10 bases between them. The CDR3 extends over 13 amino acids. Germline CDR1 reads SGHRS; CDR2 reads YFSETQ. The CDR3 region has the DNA TGCGCCAGCAGCCACAGGGACGACACTGAAGCTTTCTTT. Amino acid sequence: CASSHRDDTEAFF.

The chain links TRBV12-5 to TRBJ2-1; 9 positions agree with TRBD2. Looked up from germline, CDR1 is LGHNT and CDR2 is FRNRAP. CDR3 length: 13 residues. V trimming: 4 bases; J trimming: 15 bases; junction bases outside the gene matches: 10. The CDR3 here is CASGYPWTSALFF. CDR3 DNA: TGTGCTAGTGGTTACCCCTGGACTAGCGCTTTGTTCTTC. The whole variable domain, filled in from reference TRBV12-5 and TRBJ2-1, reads DARVTQTPRHKVTEMGQEVTMRCQPILGHNTVFWYRQTMMQGLELLAYFRNRAPLDDSGMPKDRFSAEMPDATLATLKIQPSEPRDSAVYFCASGYPWTSALFFGPGTRLTVL.

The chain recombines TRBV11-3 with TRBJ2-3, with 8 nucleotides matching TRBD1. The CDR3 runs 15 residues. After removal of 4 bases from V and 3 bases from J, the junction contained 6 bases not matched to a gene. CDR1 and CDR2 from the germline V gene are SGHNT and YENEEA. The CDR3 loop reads CASSYRTGSTDTQYF. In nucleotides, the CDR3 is TGTGCCAGCAGCTACCGGACAGGGTCGACAGATACGCAGTATTTT.

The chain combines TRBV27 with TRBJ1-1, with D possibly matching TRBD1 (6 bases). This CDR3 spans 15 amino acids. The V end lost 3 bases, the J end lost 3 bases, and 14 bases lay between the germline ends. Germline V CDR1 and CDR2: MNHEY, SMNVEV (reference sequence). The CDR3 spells CASSFGGGSDTEAFF. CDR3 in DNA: TGTGCCAGCAGTTTTGGGGGCGGGTCGGACACTGAAGCTTTCTTT.

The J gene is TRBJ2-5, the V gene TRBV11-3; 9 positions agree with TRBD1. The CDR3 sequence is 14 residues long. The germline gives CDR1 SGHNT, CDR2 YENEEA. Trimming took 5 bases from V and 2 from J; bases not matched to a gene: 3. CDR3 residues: CASSLGTGQETQYF. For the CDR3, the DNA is TGTGCCAGCAGCCTAGGGACAGGGCAAGAGACCCAGTACTTC.